One and the same sample provided the 3 T cell receptor beta chains below, sequenced in a study of blood T cell repertoires in COVID-19. This table comes from immunoSEQ multiplex PCR, and its TCRdb copy is limited to in-frame clones, with some not included. Of some 86,000 clones in the sample, approximately 88% were seen once. The sample was peripheral blood. These receptors came from a woman aged 80 or over with active or convalescent COVID-19.

The V and J genes are TRBV18 and TRBJ1-4; D remains unclear. Germline lookup yields CDR1 KGHSH and CDR2 LQKENI. V was cut by 2 bases and J by 4 bases, with 8 bases left in between. The CDR3 runs 14 residues. The DNA of the CDR3 is TGTGCCAGCTCACCAGGGGAGGTTAATGAAAAACTGTTTTTT. This codes for CASSPGEVNEKLFF.

J is TRBJ1-1 and V is TRBV30, with 7 bases lining up with TRBD1. The CDR3 contains 13 residues. After removal of 5 bases from V and 1 base from J, the junction contained 4 bases not matched to a gene. Germline loops: CDR1 GTSNPN, CDR2 SVGIG (reference sequence). CDR3 DNA: TGTGCCTGGGACAGGGACCCGAACACTGAAGCTTTCTTT. This sequence encodes CAWDRDPNTEAFF.

CDR3 sequence: CASSGVREDTQYF. CDR3 DNA: TGTGCCAGCTCAGGGGTTAGGGAGGATACGCAGTATTTT. This chain connects TRBV6-5 to TRBJ2-3, with D maybe TRBD1 (6 bases). The V gene's germline CDR1 is MNHEY and CDR2 SVGAGI. The CDR3 is 13 amino acids. Trimming removed 8 bases from V and 6 bases from J, with 15 bases in between.